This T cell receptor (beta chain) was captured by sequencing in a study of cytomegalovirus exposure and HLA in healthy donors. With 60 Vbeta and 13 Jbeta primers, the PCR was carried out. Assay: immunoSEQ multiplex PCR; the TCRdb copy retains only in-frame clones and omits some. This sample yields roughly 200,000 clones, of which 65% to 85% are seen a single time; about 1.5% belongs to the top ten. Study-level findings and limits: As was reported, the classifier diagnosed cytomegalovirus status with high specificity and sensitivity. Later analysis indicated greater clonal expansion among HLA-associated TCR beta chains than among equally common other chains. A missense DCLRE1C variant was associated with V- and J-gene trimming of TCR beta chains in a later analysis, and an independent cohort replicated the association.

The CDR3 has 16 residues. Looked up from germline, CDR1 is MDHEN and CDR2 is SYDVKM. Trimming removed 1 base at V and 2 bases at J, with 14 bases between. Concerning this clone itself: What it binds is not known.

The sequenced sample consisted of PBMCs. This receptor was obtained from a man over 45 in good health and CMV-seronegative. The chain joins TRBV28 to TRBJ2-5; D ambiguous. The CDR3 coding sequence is TGTGCCAGCAGTTTATCGGTGTCAGGAAGTCAAGAGACCCAGTACTTC. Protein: CASSLSVSGSQETQYF.